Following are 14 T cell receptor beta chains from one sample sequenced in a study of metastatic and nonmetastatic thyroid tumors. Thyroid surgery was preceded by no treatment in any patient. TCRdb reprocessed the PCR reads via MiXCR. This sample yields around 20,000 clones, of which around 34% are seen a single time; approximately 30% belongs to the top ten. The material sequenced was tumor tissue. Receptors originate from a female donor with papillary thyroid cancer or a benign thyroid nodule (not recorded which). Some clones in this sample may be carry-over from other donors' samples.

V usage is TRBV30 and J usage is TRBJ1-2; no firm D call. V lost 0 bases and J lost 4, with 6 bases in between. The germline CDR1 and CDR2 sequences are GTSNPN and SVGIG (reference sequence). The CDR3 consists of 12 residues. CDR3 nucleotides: TGTGCCTGGAGTGTTTGGGGCTATGGCTACACCTTC. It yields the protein CAWSVWGYGYTF.

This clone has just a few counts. CDR3 region: CASSFPGFNNEQFF. DNA of the CDR3: TGTGCCAGCAGTTTCCCAGGGTTCAACAATGAGCAGTTCTTC. V gene TRBV28 combines with J gene TRBJ2-1; possible D gene TRBD1, 5 bases. Germline assignment: CDR1 MDHEN and CDR2 SYDVKM. V lost 3 bases and J lost 5, with 11 bases in between. The CDR3 loop spans 14 amino acids.

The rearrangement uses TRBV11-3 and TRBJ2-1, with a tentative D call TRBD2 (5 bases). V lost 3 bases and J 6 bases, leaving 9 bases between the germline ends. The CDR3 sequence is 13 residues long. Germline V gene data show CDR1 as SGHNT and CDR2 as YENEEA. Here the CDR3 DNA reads TGTGCCAGCAGCTTTCTAGCATCCAATGAGCAGTTCTTC. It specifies CASSFLASNEQFF.

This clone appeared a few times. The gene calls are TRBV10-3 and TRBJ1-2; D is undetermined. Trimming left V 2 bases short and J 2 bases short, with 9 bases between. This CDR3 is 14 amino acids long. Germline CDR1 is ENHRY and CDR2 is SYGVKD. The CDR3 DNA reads TGTGCCATCAGTGAGGAAGTGGGAAACTATGGCTACACCTTC. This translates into CAISEEVGNYGYTF.

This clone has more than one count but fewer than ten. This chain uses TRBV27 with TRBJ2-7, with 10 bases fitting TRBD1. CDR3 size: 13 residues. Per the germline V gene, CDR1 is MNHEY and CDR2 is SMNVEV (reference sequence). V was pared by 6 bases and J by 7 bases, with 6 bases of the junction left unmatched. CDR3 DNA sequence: TGTGCCAGCAGCCGGACAGGGGGTGAGGAGCAGTACTTC. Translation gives CASSRTGGEEQYF.

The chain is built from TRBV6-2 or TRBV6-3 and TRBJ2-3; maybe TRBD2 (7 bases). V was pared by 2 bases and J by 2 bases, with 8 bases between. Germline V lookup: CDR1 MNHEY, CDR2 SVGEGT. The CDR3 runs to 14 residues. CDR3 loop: CASSYGGATDTQYF. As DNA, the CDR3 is TGTGCCAGCAGTTACGGGGGGGCCACAGATACGCAGTATTTT.

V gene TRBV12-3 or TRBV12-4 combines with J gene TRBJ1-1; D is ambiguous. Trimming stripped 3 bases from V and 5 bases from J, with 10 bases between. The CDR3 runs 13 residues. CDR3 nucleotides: TGTGCCAGCAGTTTGTATGCTGGGACTGAAGCTTTCTTT. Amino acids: CASSLYAGTEAFF.

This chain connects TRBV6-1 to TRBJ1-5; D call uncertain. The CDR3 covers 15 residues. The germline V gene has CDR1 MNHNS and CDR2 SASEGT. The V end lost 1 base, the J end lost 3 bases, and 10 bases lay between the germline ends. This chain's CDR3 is CASSEGGRINQPQHF. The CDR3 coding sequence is TGTGCCAGCAGTGAAGGAGGACGGATCAATCAGCCCCAGCATTTT.

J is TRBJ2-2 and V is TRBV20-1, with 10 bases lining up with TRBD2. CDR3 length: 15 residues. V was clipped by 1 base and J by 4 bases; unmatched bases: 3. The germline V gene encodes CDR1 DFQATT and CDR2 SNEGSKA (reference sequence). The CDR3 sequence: CSARVGLAATGELFF. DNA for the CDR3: TGCAGTGCTAGAGTAGGACTAGCGGCCACCGGGGAGCTGTTTTTT.

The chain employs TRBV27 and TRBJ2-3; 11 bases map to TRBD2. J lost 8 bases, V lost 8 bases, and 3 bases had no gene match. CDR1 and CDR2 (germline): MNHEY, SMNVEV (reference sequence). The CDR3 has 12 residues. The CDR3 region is CASGLAGGTQYF. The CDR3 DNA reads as TGTGCCAGCGGCCTAGCGGGAGGTACGCAGTATTTT.

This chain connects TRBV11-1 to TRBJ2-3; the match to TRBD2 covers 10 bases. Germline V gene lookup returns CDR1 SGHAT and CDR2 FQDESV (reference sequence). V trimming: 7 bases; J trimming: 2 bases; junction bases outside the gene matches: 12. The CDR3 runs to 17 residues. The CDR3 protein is CASMSGRAFGLTDTQYF. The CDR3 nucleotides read TGTGCCAGCATGAGCGGGAGGGCCTTTGGGCTCACAGATACGCAGTATTTT.

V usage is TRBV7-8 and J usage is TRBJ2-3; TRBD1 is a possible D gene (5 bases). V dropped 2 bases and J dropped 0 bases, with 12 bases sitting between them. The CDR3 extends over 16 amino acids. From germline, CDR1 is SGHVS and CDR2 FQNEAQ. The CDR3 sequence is CASSLWGSTSTDTQYF. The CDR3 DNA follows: TGTGCCAGCAGCTTATGGGGCAGCACTAGCACAGATACGCAGTATTTT.

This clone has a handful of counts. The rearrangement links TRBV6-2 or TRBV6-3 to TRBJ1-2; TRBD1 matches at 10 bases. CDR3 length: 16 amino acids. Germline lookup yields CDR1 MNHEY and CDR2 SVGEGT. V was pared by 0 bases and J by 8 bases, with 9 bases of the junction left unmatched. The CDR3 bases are TGTGCCAGCAGTTACTCGGTTGGGACAGGGGCTCGCGGCTACACCTTC. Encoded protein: CASSYSVGTGARGYTF.

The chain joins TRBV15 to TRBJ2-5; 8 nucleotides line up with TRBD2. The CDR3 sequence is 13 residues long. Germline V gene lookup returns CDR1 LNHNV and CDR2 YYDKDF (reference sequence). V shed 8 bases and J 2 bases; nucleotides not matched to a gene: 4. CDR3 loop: CATRSGTQETQYF. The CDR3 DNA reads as TGTGCCACCCGTAGCGGGACTCAAGAGACCCAGTACTTC.